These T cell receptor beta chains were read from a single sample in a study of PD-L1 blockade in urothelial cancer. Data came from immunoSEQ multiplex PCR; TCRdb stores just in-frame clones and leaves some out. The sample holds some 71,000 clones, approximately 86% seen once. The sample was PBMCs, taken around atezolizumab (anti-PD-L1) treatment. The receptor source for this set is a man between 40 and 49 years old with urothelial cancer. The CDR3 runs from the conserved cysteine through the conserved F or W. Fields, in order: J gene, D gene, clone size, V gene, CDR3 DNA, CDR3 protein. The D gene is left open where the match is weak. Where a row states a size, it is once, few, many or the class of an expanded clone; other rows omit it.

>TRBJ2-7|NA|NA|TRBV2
TGTGCCAGCAGAGGCAGAGGGCATGACGAGCAGTACTTC
CASRGRGHDEQYF
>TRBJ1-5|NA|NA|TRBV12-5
TGTGCTAGTGGTTTGGATTCGCGGCCCCAGCATTTT
CASGLDSRPQHF
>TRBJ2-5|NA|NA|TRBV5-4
TGTGCCAGCAGCTTGGTACTCCCAGGTCAAGAGACCCAGTACTTC
CASSLVLPGQETQYF
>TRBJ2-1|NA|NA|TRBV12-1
TGTGCCAGCAGCCTAAGCGGAGGCCTGAATGAGCAGTTCTTC
CASSLSGGLNEQFF
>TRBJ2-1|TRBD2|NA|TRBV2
TGTGCCAGCAGTAGACTAGCGGCACAAGGTGGTGAGCAGTTCTTC
CASSRLAAQGGEQFF
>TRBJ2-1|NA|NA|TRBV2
TGTGCCAGCAGTGAAGCGTACTCCTACAATGAGCAGTTCTTC
CASSEAYSYNEQFF
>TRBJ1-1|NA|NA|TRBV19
TGTGCCAGTAATGGAGCAAACTCAAACACTGAAGCTTTCTTT
CASNGANSNTEAFF
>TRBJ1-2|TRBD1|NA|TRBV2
TGTGCCGGACAGGGTTCAAGTGAAAGCTACACCTTC
CAGQGSSESYTF
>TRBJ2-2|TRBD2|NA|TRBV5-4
TGTGCCAGCACCCGACGGTCCCTAGCGGGCACCGGGGAGCTGTTTTTT
CASTRRSLAGTGELFF
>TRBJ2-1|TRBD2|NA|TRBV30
TGTGCCTCGAGGGGCGGGAGGGCCAATGAGCAGTTCTTC
CASRGGRANEQFF
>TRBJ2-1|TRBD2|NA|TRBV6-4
TGTGCCAGCAGTGACTCGGGACTAGACTACAATGAGCAGTTCTTC
CASSDSGLDYNEQFF
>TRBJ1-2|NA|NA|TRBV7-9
TGTGCCAGCAGCTCGTCAGGAGGGAATGGGGGCTACACCTTC
CASSSSGGNGGYTF
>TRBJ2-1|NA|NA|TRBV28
TGTGCCAGCCAACTAGCTCTCCGATACAATGAGCAGTTCTTC
CASQLALRYNEQFF
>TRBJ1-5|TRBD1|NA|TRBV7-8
TGTGCCAGCAGCTTAGCGGGACAGGTTGGAAATCAGCCCCAGCATTTT
CASSLAGQVGNQPQHF
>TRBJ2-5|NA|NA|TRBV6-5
TGTGCCAGCAGTTCCCGGACGTCAGGGGAGACCCAGTACTTC
CASSSRTSGETQYF
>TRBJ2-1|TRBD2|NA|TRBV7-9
TGTGCCAGCAGCTCGCGGACTAGCGGGAGCGATGAGCAGTTCTTC
CASSSRTSGSDEQFF
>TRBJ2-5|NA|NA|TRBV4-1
TGCGCCAGCAGCCAAGGGGGAGTAGTACGAGAGACCCAGTACTTC
CASSQGGVVRETQYF
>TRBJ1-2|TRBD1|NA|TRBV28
TGTGCCAGCAGCGTCAGGGGGAACTATGGCTACACCTTC
CASSVRGNYGYTF
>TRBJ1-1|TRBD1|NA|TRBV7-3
TGTGCCAGCAGCATAGGACAGGGGGACAGGGAAGCTTTCTTT
CASSIGQGDREAFF
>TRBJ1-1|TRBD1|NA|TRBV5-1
TGCGCCAGCAGCTTGGTAGGGGACAGGGCGCCCACTGAAGCTTTCTTT
CASSLVGDRAPTEAFF
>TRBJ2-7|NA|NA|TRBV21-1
TGTGCCAGCAGCAAGGGAAGCGGGATCCGCTACGAGCAGTACTTC
CASSKGSGIRYEQYF
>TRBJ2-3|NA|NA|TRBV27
TGTGCCAGCACCCCCGGGACTTATCCCACAGATACGCAGTATTTT
CASTPGTYPTDTQYF
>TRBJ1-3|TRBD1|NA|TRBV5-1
TGCGCCAGCAGCGACGGGACAGGACCCTCCGGAAACACCATATATTTT
CASSDGTGPSGNTIYF
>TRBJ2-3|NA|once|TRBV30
TGTGCCTGGGGAGGGGATCTCACAGATACGCAGTATTTT
CAWGGDLTDTQYF
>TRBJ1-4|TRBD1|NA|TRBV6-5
TGTGCCAGCAGTTACGATGGGACAGCCCAGAGCGGAAAACTGTTTTTT
CASSYDGTAQSGKLFF
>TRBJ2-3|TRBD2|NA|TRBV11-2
TGTGCCAGCAGCCTCGTACTAGCGGGAGCAGAAGATACGCAGTATTTT
CASSLVLAGAEDTQYF
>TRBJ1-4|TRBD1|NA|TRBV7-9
TGTGCCAGCAGCTCAACGGGACAGGTTAATGAAAAACTGTTTTTT
CASSSTGQVNEKLFF
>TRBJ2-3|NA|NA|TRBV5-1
TGCGCCAGCAGCATAGACCGGGACTTGAGCACAGATACGCAGTATTTT
CASSIDRDLSTDTQYF
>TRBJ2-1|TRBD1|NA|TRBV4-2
TGTGCCAGCAGCCAACCCCGACAGGGGGCTGAGAGTGAGCAGTTCTTC
CASSQPRQGAESEQFF
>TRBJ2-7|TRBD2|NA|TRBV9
TGTGCCAGCAGCCCCTCACTAGCGGCCACCTACGAGCAGTACTTC
CASSPSLAATYEQYF
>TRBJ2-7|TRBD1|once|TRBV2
TGTGCCAGCAGCGGACAGGGTCCCCCCTACGAGCAGTACTTC
CASSGQGPPYEQYF
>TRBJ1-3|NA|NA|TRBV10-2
TGCGCCAGCAGTGAATTCCCGCCAGGGATAGGGGGAAACACCATATATTTT
CASSEFPPGIGGNTIYF
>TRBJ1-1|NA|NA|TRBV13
TGTGCCAGCAGCCCCCAGACAGTGAACACTGAAGCTTTCTTT
CASSPQTVNTEAFF
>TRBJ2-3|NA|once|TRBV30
TGTGCCTGGAGTGCATACACATCAGATACGCAGTATTTT
CAWSAYTSDTQYF
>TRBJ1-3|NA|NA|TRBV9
TGTGCCAGCAGCGGGGGGGGCACAACTACTGTTGGAAACACCATATATTTT
CASSGGGTTTVGNTIYF
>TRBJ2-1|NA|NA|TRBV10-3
TGTGCCATCAGTGGGGGACTTTCCCACAATGAGCAGTTCTTC
CAISGGLSHNEQFF
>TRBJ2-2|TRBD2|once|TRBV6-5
TGTGCCAGCACCACACTAGCGGGAGGTGTAAGGGAGCTGTTTTTT
CASTTLAGGVRELFF
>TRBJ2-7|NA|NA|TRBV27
TGTGCCAGCCCCTCGCCTGAGCTGGTGGACAGCTCCTACGAGCAGTACTTC
CASPSPELVDSSYEQYF
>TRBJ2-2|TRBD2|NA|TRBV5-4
TGTGCCAGCAGCCCAGGACTAGCGACTACCGGGGAGCTGTTTTTT
CASSPGLATTGELFF
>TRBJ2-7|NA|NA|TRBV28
TGTGCCAGCAGTTTAGTGGCGACTCCCGGAAAGGAGCAGTACTTC
CASSLVATPGKEQYF
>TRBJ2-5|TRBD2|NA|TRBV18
TGTGCCAGCTCAGTGGGACTAGCGGGGGGACGTCAAGAGACCCAGTACTTC
CASSVGLAGGRQETQYF
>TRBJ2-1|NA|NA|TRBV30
TGTGCCTGGAGTCCCTCGGTAGTCTACAATGAGCAGTTCTTC
CAWSPSVVYNEQFF
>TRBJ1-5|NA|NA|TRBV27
TGTGCCAGCAGTTCGCTCGGGGGTGGGTTGAATCAGCCCCAGCATTTT
CASSSLGGGLNQPQHF
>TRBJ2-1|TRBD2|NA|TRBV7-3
TGTGCCAGCAGCTCAACCAGGACTAGCGGAAATGGGCAGTTCTTC
CASSSTRTSGNGQFF
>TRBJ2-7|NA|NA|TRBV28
TGTGCCAGCAGTTTAGCCGGGTTAACCTACGAGCAGTACTTC
CASSLAGLTYEQYF
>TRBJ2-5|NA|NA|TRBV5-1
TGCGCCAGCAGGGAGGGCGAGACCCAGTACTTC
CASREGETQYF